This entry is about one T cell receptor beta chain. Time point here: pretreatment peripheral blood. Each patient supplied 1 to 8 pretreatment and on-treatment samples. Data came from immunoSEQ multiplex PCR; TCRdb stores just in-frame clones and leaves some out. This table has roughly 50,000 clones, approximately 90% appearing once. The record originates from a study of PD-L1 blockade in urothelial cancer. Overall study context: Starting in the mid-2010s, patients were given atezolizumab (1,200 mg intravenously every 3 weeks). Each participant's history included 0 to 3 prior chemotherapy regimens.

The CDR3 has 13 amino acids. Per germline, CDR1 MNHEY and CDR2 SVGAGI. J lost 5 bases, V lost 6 bases, and 6 bases had no gene match. The TCR comes from a woman aged 55-69 years with urothelial cancer. This chain links TRBV6-5 with TRBJ1-2; 7 nucleotides line up with TRBD1. Sequencing used PBMCs, obtained around atezolizumab (anti-PD-L1) treatment. This CDR3 reads CASRRTGLYGYTF. In DNA form, the CDR3 reads TGTGCCAGCAGAAGGACAGGACTATATGGCTACACCTTC.